This T cell receptor (beta chain) was obtained from a study of Graves' ophthalmopathy and Graves' hyperthyroidism. CDR3 length: 14 residues. V lost 4 bases and J lost 4, with 10 bases in between. Germline values: CDR1 LNHDA, CDR2 SQIVND (reference sequence). This clonotype was observed a few times. CDR3 regions of TCR beta were amplified from RNA transcripts. HTBI-primed first-round RT-PCR preceded second-round multiplex PCR. TCRdb reprocessed the multiplex PCR reads with MiXCR, giving one entry per CDR3 protein. This table holds about 620,000 distinct CDR3 sequences, about 20% found once. This sequence was found in a woman aged 18-29 years with stable Graves' hyperthyroidism. Some clones in this sample may be carry-over from other donors' samples. This chain uses TRBV19 with TRBJ2-2; tentatively, D is TRBD1 or TRBD2 (6 bases each). Material: peripheral blood. The CDR3 loop reads CASSRGASTGELFF. The CDR3 DNA sequence: TGTGCCAGTAGTAGGGGGGCCTCCACCGGGGAGCTGTTTTTT.